The next 11 T cell receptor beta chains were all read from a single sample in a study of metastatic and nonmetastatic thyroid tumors. No patient had received any treatment before thyroid surgery. TCRdb recomputed clones from the PCR reads via MiXCR. Found here are 20,000 to 25,000 clones, about a sixth of them singletons; the top ten hold about 10%. Sequenced sample: tumor tissue. The receptors were gathered from a female donor with papillary thyroid cancer or a benign thyroid nodule (not recorded which). Some clones in this sample may be carry-over from other donors' samples.

The sample holds many counts of this clone. The rearrangement uses TRBV20-1 and TRBJ2-2; the D gene is possibly TRBD1 (6 bases). V lost 8 bases, J lost 6 bases, and 16 bases lay in between. Germline V lookup: CDR1 DFQATT, CDR2 SNEGSKA (reference sequence). The CDR3 has 13 residues. For the CDR3, the DNA is TGCAGTACCAAAAACAGGGACCCCGGGGAGCTGTTTTTT. Translated, it gives CSTKNRDPGELFF.

Ten or more counts support this clone. This chain uses TRBV28 with TRBJ2-5, with a possible D match to TRBD1 (6 bases). CDR1 MDHEN and CDR2 SYDVKM come from the germline V gene. Trimming removed 7 bases from V and 5 bases from J, with 20 bases in between. The CDR3 is 15 amino acids. CDR3: CASTPWVVQGETQYF. The CDR3 coding sequence is TGTGCCAGCACCCCATGGGTGGTTCAGGGGGAGACCCAGTACTTC.

The sample holds a few counts of this clone. The V call is TRBV10-2, the J call TRBJ2-7; a weak D match, TRBD1 (5 bases). V was cut by 8 bases and J by 5 bases, with 22 bases left in between. Germline V CDR1 and CDR2: WSHSY, SAAADI. This CDR3 is built from 15 residues. Here the CDR3 reads CASGPQVGPFHEQYF. The CDR3 DNA follows: TGCGCCAGCGGTCCGCAGGTGGGGCCATTCCACGAGCAGTACTTC.

This clone was seen a few times. A junction boundary mismatches the germline segment, possibly from a read error. CDR3 amino acids: CDSRSQDRVGKLFF. CDR3 coding DNA: TGTGACAGCAGATCGCAGGACAGGGTCGGAAAACTGTTCTTT. The genes are TRBV12-3 or TRBV12-4 and TRBJ1-4, with 8 bases aligning to TRBD1. The CDR3 is 14 residues long.

Concerning this clone itself: This may be a read error: a much more frequent sequence differs by one nucleotide. The chain is built from TRBV7-6 and TRBJ2-5; perhaps TRBD1 as D (5 bases). The germline V gene encodes CDR1 SGHVS and CDR2 FNYEAQ. V lost 5 bases to trimming and J lost 5 bases, with 15 bases between them. The CDR3 contains 14 residues. The CDR3 bases are TGTGCCAGCAGCCTTTTAAGGGGTCAGGAGACCCAGTACTTC. This translates into CASSLLRGQETQYF.

The sample holds many counts of this clone. This chain joins TRBV11-2 and TRBJ1-1; D is unclear. CDR3 length equals 16 residues. Trimming took 5 bases from V and 2 from J, leaving 18 bases between them. Germline CDR1 is SGHAT and CDR2 is FQNNGV. The CDR3 DNA is TGTGCCAGCAGCCGTAGTCGACCCGTGACTAACACTGAAGCTTTCTTT. Amino acid sequence: CASSRSRPVTNTEAFF.

In its sample, this clone ranks as medium-sized. This sequence joins TRBV30 and TRBJ1-2; 7 positions match TRBD1. The CDR3 consists of 17 residues. From germline, CDR1 is GTSNPN and CDR2 SVGIG (reference sequence). V gave up 4 bases and J gave up 3 bases; unmatched junction bases: 17. This CDR3 reads CAWNTYLGGGGDYGYTF. DNA for the CDR3: TGTGCCTGGAATACTTATCTCGGAGGGGGCGGGGACTATGGCTACACCTTC.

V and J are TRBV6-2 or TRBV6-3 and TRBJ1-2, with 9 bases fitting TRBD1. Germline CDR1 MNHEY, CDR2 SVGEGT. The CDR3 consists of 16 residues. V gave up 10 bases and J gave up 3 bases; unmatched junction bases: 15. The CDR3 loop is CANRPRTGGRDYGYTF. CDR3 in DNA: TGTGCCAACAGACCCCGTACAGGGGGCAGGGACTATGGCTACACCTTC.

The chain employs TRBV9 and TRBJ1-2; D is possibly TRBD1 (5 bases). Germline assignment: CDR1 SGDLS and CDR2 YYNGEE. Trimming took 1 base from V and 8 from J, leaving 12 bases between them. This CDR3 is 13 amino acids long. CDR3 DNA sequence: TGTGCCAGCAGCGTATTAGGGGACGGAGGCTACACCTTC. Protein product: CASSVLGDGGYTF.

This clone was observed at least ten times. This rearrangement joins TRBV20-1 to TRBJ1-1; 7 nucleotides line up with TRBD1. The CDR3 has 12 amino acids. Trimming removed 4 bases from V and 4 bases from J; junction bases left unmatched: 3. Germline lookup yields CDR1 DFQATT and CDR2 SNEGSKA (reference sequence). As DNA, the CDR3 is TGCAGTGCTACCAGGGGGAGCACTGAAGCTTTCTTT. This encodes CSATRGSTEAFF.

This clone was picked up a small number of times. The chain is built from TRBV9 and TRBJ2-3; 8 nucleotides agree with TRBD2. The CDR3 is 13 residues long. Unmatched junction bases numbered 6, after V lost 6 bases and J lost 6 bases. Per germline, CDR1 SGDLS and CDR2 YYNGEE. CDR3 nucleotides: TGTGCCAGCAACGTTCGACTAGCGGATACGCAGTATTTT. Protein sequence: CASNVRLADTQYF. Supplemented by reference TRBV9 and TRBJ2-3, the full variable domain reads DSGVTQTPKHLITATGQRVTLRCSPRSGDLSVYWYQQSLDQGLQFLIQYYNGEERAKGNILERFSAQQFPDLHSELNLSSLELGDSALYFCASNVRLADTQYFGPGTRLTVL.